This T cell receptor (beta chain) is from a study of metastatic and nonmetastatic thyroid tumors. The germline CDR1 and CDR2 sequences are LGHNT and FRNRAP. This CDR3 spans 15 amino acids. All patients reached thyroid surgery having received no treatment beforehand. TCRdb reassembled clones from the PCR reads with MiXCR. This table holds over 65,000 clones, roughly an eighth found once. This clone was observed at least ten times. This clone may be a read error of a much larger clone one base away. Other DNA sequences in the sample encode the same CDR3. The source of this sequence is a female donor with papillary thyroid cancer or a benign thyroid nodule (not recorded which). Some clones in this sample may be carry-over from other donors' samples. The material sequenced was tumor tissue. The chain recombines TRBV12-5 with TRBJ2-7; weak D call: TRBD2 (5 bases). In DNA form, the CDR3 reads TGTGCTAGTGGCTTGGAGCGGAAGAGCTCCTACGAGCAGTACTTC. It codes for CASGLERKSSYEQYF. Combining the CDR3 with reference TRBV12-5 and TRBJ2-7 gives the whole variable domain DARVTQTPRHKVTEMGQEVTMRCQPILGHNTVFWYRQTMMQGLELLAYFRNRAPLDDSGMPKDRFSAEMPDATLATLKIQPSEPRDSAVYFCASGLERKSSYEQYFGPGTRLTVT.